The 9 T cell receptor beta chains below come from one sample, sequenced in a study of beta chain features in type 1 diabetes. Expressed TCRB transcripts were sequenced, since all the RNA that had been isolated was reverse transcribed. Assay used: immunoSEQ multiplex PCR; TCRdb lists only in-frame clones, some missing. The sample holds some 150,000 clones, around a tenth seen once. What was sequenced was central memory CD4+ T cells from blood. The receptors shown here come from a woman aged 40 to 55 in good health.

Only a few counts were recorded for this clone. This chain joins TRBV7-2 and TRBJ2-3; 8 bases are a match to TRBD2. Germline CDR1 SGHTA, CDR2 FQGNSA. After removal of 5 bases from V and 4 bases from J, the junction contained 11 bases not matched to a gene. This CDR3 spans 16 amino acids. Written as DNA, the CDR3 is TGTGCCAGCAGCCCTAGCGGGCTACAGGTGGCAGATACGCAGTATTTT. It translates to CASSPSGLQVADTQYF.

This clone was found a few times. This chain links TRBV10-3 with TRBJ2-3, with D perhaps TRBD2 (6 bases). CDR1 is ENHRY, CDR2 SYGVKD, per germline. V gave up 7 bases and J gave up 1 base, with 12 bases separating them. This CDR3 region has 14 residues. CDR3 sequence: CAIKGGAGTDTQYF. Here the CDR3 DNA reads TGTGCCATCAAGGGCGGGGCCGGCACAGATACGCAGTATTTT.

The chain is built from TRBV12-5 and TRBJ2-7; a possible D gene is TRBD2 (5 bases). The CDR3 runs 13 residues. The germline V gene encodes CDR1 LGHNT and CDR2 FRNRAP. Deletions cut 3 bases from V and 2 bases from J, with 8 bases between. The CDR3 is CASGFEGPYEQYF. In nucleotides, the CDR3 is TGTGCTAGTGGTTTCGAGGGCCCCTACGAGCAGTACTTC. Looking up the rest from reference TRBV12-5 and TRBJ2-7 gives the full variable domain: DARVTQTPRHKVTEMGQEVTMRCQPILGHNTVFWYRQTMMQGLELLAYFRNRAPLDDSGMPKDRFSAEMPDATLATLKIQPSEPRDSAVYFCASGFEGPYEQYFGPGTRLTVT.

This clone was recorded many times. This chain joins TRBV5-6 and TRBJ1-1; D not resolved. Trimming shortened V by 1 base and J by 9 bases, and 10 bases separated the two germline ends. This CDR3 is 12 amino acids long. Germline lookup yields CDR1 SGHDT and CDR2 YYEEEE. CDR3 protein: CASSLNGAKAFF. The CDR3 nucleotides are TGTGCCAGCAGCTTGAATGGAGCCAAAGCTTTCTTT.

This clone was seen only a few times. V and J are TRBV5-6 and TRBJ1-1, with TRBD1 identical over 8 bases. From germline, CDR1 is SGHDT and CDR2 YYEEEE. The CDR3 spans 12 residues. Losses at the gene ends were 1 base for V and 11 bases for J; bases not matched to a gene: 4. The CDR3 region has the DNA TGTGCCAGCAGCTTGATGGACAGGGACGCTTTCTTT. This sequence encodes CASSLMDRDAFF.

The sample holds a few counts of this clone. This chain connects TRBV2 to TRBJ2-1; a weak D match, TRBD2 (6 bases). V was cut by 6 bases and J by 11 bases, with 20 bases left in between. The CDR3 spans 14 residues. CDR1 SNHLY and CDR2 FYNNEI come from the germline V gene. CDR3 in DNA: TGTGCCAGCAGGGCCGAGGCTGTGGGGGGAAAGCAGTTCTTC. Its translation: CASRAEAVGGKQFF.

This clone appeared a few times. The chain is built from TRBV7-9 and TRBJ2-1; the match to TRBD1 covers 7 bases. Trimming took 5 bases from V and 4 from J; bases not matched to a gene: 8. Germline V lookup: CDR1 SEHNR, CDR2 FQNEAQ (reference sequence). The CDR3 is 15 residues long. In DNA form, the CDR3 reads TGTGCCAGCAGCAGACCCGGGACAGAGTACAATGAGCAGTTCTTC. Protein sequence: CASSRPGTEYNEQFF.

This clone occurred a few times. The chain carries TRBV7-2 and TRBJ2-3; 8 positions agree with TRBD2. Per germline, CDR1 SGHTA and CDR2 FQGNSA. The junction had 9 bases not matched to a gene; V was cut back by 0 bases and J by 4 bases. This CDR3 contains 17 residues. The CDR3: CASSLAAGTSFSDTQYF. The CDR3 DNA follows: TGTGCCAGCAGCTTAGCAGCCGGGACTAGTTTTTCAGATACGCAGTATTTT.

The chain combines TRBV6-1 with TRBJ1-1; unclear D gene. V lost 4 bases, J lost 10 bases, and 13 bases lay in between. CDR1 and CDR2 from the germline V gene are MNHNS and SASEGT. CDR3 length equals 12 residues. This chain's CDR3 is CASSVAGDRAFF. In DNA, the CDR3 is TGTGCCAGCAGTGTAGCAGGAGACCGAGCTTTCTTT.